Shown below are 22 T cell receptor beta chains from a single sample sequenced in a study of identical twins. TCRdb reprocessed the 5' RACE reads via MiXCR and lists one record per CDR3 protein. The data contain 420,000 or so distinct CDR3 sequences, about a fifth of them seen just once; the ten biggest clones take up about 12%. The specimen sequenced was naive T cells sorted from blood. These receptors all come from a man aged 50 to 60 in good health.

This clonotype has more than one count but fewer than ten. The rearrangement uses TRBV20-1 and TRBJ1-1; 9 bases are a match to TRBD1. Germline V CDR1 and CDR2: DFQATT, SNEGSKA (reference sequence). V lost 4 bases, J lost 6 bases, and 3 bases stayed unmatched. The CDR3 has 12 residues. The DNA for the CDR3 is TGCAGTGCTATTACAGGGGGCCCTGAAGCTTTCTTT. Translating gives CSAITGGPEAFF.

V and J are TRBV4-1 and TRBJ2-5, with no clear D. The ends were cut back, 0 bases at V and 7 bases at J, with 21 bases in the middle. This CDR3 has 17 amino acids. Germline V gives CDR1 MGHRA, CDR2 YSYEKL. The CDR3 DNA is TGCGCCAGCAGCCAAGATACGCGGACCGCGCCGAGTGGGACCCAGTACTTC. Its translation is CASSQDTRTAPSGTQYF.

This clonotype has a handful of counts. This sequence joins TRBV20-1 and TRBJ1-2; D uncertain. The ends were cut back, 0 bases at V and 2 bases at J, with 7 bases in the middle. This CDR3 is built from 13 residues. Germline CDR1 and CDR2: DFQATT and SNEGSKA (reference sequence). As DNA, the CDR3 is TGCAGTGCTAGAGATCCCATCAACTATGGCTACACCTTC. The encoded protein is CSARDPINYGYTF.

This clonotype has just a few counts. Since a much larger clone is just one base distant, this may be a read error. The rearrangement uses TRBV9 and TRBJ2-1; 11 bases map to TRBD2. The germline CDR1 and CDR2 sequences are SGDLS and YYNGEE. The CDR3 is made up of 14 amino acids. V lost 3 bases and J lost 4; bases outside the gene matches: 0. For the CDR3, the DNA is TGTGCCAGCAGCGGGACTAGCGGGTACAATGAGCAGTTCTTC. Protein product: CASSGTSGYNEQFF.

In its sample, this clonotype was seen a few times. The chain couples TRBV4-1 to TRBJ1-3; unclear D gene. CDR1 MGHRA and CDR2 YSYEKL come from the germline V gene. Between the trimmed V and J ends, which lost 0 bases and 4 bases, there was a span of 16 bases. The CDR3 is 17 residues long. The CDR3 sequence is CASSQERLRVSGNTIYF. For the CDR3, the DNA is TGCGCCAGCAGCCAAGAAAGGTTACGGGTATCAGGAAACACCATATATTTT.

This clonotype turned up a few times. This chain uses TRBV5-1 with TRBJ2-3, with a possible D match to TRBD2 (6 bases). The germline gives CDR1 SGHRS, CDR2 YFSETQ. CDR3 length equals 15 residues. The ends were cut back, 4 bases at V and 2 bases at J, with 14 bases in the middle. CDR3 bases: TGCGCCAGCAGCGAACTAGCTCCTTACACAGATACGCAGTATTTT. This codes for CASSELAPYTDTQYF.

The V and J genes are TRBV6-5 and TRBJ1-1; D is perhaps TRBD1 (5 bases). Germline V gives CDR1 MNHEY, CDR2 SVGAGI. The length of the CDR3 is 14 residues. With 2 bases removed from V and 0 bases from J, the gap between germline ends came to 7 bases. CDR3 DNA sequence: TGTGCCAGCAGTTACGGGGCCATGAACACTGAAGCTTTCTTT. Its translation: CASSYGAMNTEAFF.

This clonotype appeared a single time. The J gene is TRBJ1-1, the V gene TRBV6-5; D is unresolved. Germline-derived CDR1 and CDR2 are MNHEY and SVGAGI. This CDR3 contains 14 residues. The V gene lost 4 bases and the J gene lost 4 bases, with 13 bases spanning the gap. The CDR3 sequence: CASSFKGVGTEAFF. In DNA form, the CDR3 reads TGTGCCAGCAGTTTTAAGGGAGTTGGCACTGAAGCTTTCTTT.

This clonotype came up a few times. Written as DNA, the CDR3 is TGTGCCAGCAGTTTAATCCCTGACAATGAGCAGTTCTTC. Protein product: CASSLIPDNEQFF. The J gene is TRBJ2-1, the V gene TRBV12-3 or TRBV12-4, with D unclear. Trimming cost V 2 bases and J 5 bases, with 7 bases left between them. The CDR3 totals 13 residues.

The J gene is TRBJ1-6, the V gene TRBV6-5, with D unresolved. CDR3 length equals 16 residues. Germline V gives CDR1 MNHEY, CDR2 SVGAGI. V was pared by 2 bases and J by 10 bases, with 18 bases between. The CDR3 region is CASSYVVGAFNSPLHF. CDR3 in DNA: TGTGCCAGCAGTTACGTCGTGGGCGCCTTCAACTCACCCCTCCACTTT.

This chain joins TRBV12-3 or TRBV12-4 and TRBJ1-4; D is possibly TRBD1 (6 bases). V was pared by 0 bases and J by 5 bases, with 10 bases between. CDR3 size: 15 residues. The CDR3: CASSLAGGSNEKLFF. CDR3 DNA: TGTGCCAGCAGTTTAGCGGGGGGCTCGAATGAAAAACTGTTTTTT.

The chain carries TRBV7-3 and TRBJ2-1; TRBD2 matches 8 bases. CDR1 and CDR2 (germline): SGHTA, FQGTGA. This CDR3 is 15 amino acids long. The V segment lost 4 bases and the J segment 3 bases; nucleotides outside the gene matches: 5. The CDR3 region is CASSSLAADYNEQFF. CDR3 coding DNA: TGTGCCAGCAGCTCACTAGCGGCGGACTACAATGAGCAGTTCTTC.

In its sample, this clonotype was seen a few times. CDR3 region: CASGSRDSPLHF. CDR3 sequence (DNA): TGTGCCAGCGGGTCGAGGGATTCACCCCTCCACTTT. The rearrangement joins TRBV27 to TRBJ1-6, with unresolved D. The germline gives CDR1 MNHEY, CDR2 SMNVEV (reference sequence). This CDR3 contains 12 residues. Trimming removed 8 bases from V and 8 bases from J, with 10 bases in between.

The chain combines TRBV10-3 with TRBJ1-1; possibly TRBD1 for D (6 bases). Per germline, CDR1 ENHRY and CDR2 SYGVKD. V was pared by 5 bases and J by 4 bases, with 14 bases between. This CDR3 spans 14 amino acids. The CDR3 spells CAISKTGQPTEAFF. CDR3 nucleotides: TGTGCCATCAGTAAGACAGGACAGCCCACTGAAGCTTTCTTT.

The DNA of the CDR3 is TGTGCCAGCAGCGTAGAGGCCAGGGCCAGCGAAGCTTTCTTT. It specifies CASSVEARASEAFF. The chain joins TRBV9 to TRBJ1-1, with D possibly matching TRBD1 (5 bases). V lost 0 bases, J lost 8 bases, and 14 bases lay in between. This CDR3 spans 14 amino acids. From germline, CDR1 is SGDLS and CDR2 YYNGEE.

This clonotype has more than one count but fewer than ten. The J gene is TRBJ2-1, the V gene TRBV3-1; 11 bases fit TRBD2. The CDR3 is 15 residues long. Germline CDR1 reads LGHDT; CDR2 reads YNNKEL (reference sequence). J was trimmed by 7 bases and V by 0 bases; bases with no gene match: 2. CDR3 region: CASSQDPSGGNEQFF. In DNA form, the CDR3 reads TGTGCCAGCAGCCAAGATCCTAGCGGGGGGAATGAGCAGTTCTTC.

This clonotype has more than one count but fewer than ten. With a much larger clone just one base away, this may be a read error. The chain couples TRBV20-1 to TRBJ2-5; perhaps TRBD2 as D (6 bases). Germline lookup yields CDR1 DFQATT and CDR2 SNEGSKA (reference sequence). V gave up 0 bases and J gave up 4 bases, with 9 bases separating them. The CDR3 is 13 amino acids. In DNA form, the CDR3 reads TGCAGTGCTAGAGATGGCGGGGTAGAGACCCAGTACTTC. Translation: CSARDGGVETQYF.

At least ten counts were recorded for this clonotype. The rearrangement uses TRBV20-1 and TRBJ2-3; 14 nucleotides agree with TRBD2. V lost 6 bases, J lost 4 bases, and 12 bases stayed unmatched. Looked up from germline, CDR1 is DFQATT and CDR2 is SNEGSKA (reference sequence). The CDR3 runs to 17 residues. Here the CDR3 DNA reads TGCAGTGCCGGGACTAGCGGGAGCCTCAAGGGATCAGATACGCAGTATTTT. Protein sequence: CSAGTSGSLKGSDTQYF.

V is TRBV12-5 and J is TRBJ2-3; D is unclear. The ends were cut back, 2 bases at V and 0 bases at J, with 3 bases in the middle. CDR3 length: 13 amino acids. Germline V gene sequence: CDR1 LGHNT, CDR2 FRNRAP. In nucleotides, the CDR3 is TGTGCTAGTGGTTTGCTTAGCACAGATACGCAGTATTTT. As protein: CASGLLSTDTQYF.

This clonotype was seen only once. J is TRBJ2-7 and V is TRBV21-1; TRBD1 is the table's D call, not checked against the DNA. TRBV21-1 is given as a pseudogene. The CDR3 is 14 amino acids. Written as DNA, the CDR3 is TGTGCCAGCAGCAAAGGTACCTGGCCCCGGGAGCAGTACTTC. Protein: CASSKGTWPREQYF.

The J gene is TRBJ2-7, the V gene TRBV27; D might be TRBD2 (6 bases). There are 14 residues in the CDR3. V was shortened by 3 bases and J by 3 bases, with 12 bases between the two germline ends. Germline-derived CDR1 and CDR2 are MNHEY and SMNVEV (reference sequence). CDR3 region: CASSFGEEGYEQYF. The CDR3 DNA reads as TGTGCCAGCAGTTTCGGGGAGGAGGGCTACGAGCAGTACTTC.

V is TRBV5-1 and J is TRBJ2-2; D remains unclear. Germline CDR1 reads SGHRS; CDR2 reads YFSETQ. The CDR3 runs 18 residues. V was pared by 0 bases and J by 0 bases, with 15 bases between. CDR3 bases: TGCGCCAGCAGCTTGGCCTCGGGTGGAACCGCGAACACCGGGGAGCTGTTTTTT. Encoded protein: CASSLASGGTANTGELFF.